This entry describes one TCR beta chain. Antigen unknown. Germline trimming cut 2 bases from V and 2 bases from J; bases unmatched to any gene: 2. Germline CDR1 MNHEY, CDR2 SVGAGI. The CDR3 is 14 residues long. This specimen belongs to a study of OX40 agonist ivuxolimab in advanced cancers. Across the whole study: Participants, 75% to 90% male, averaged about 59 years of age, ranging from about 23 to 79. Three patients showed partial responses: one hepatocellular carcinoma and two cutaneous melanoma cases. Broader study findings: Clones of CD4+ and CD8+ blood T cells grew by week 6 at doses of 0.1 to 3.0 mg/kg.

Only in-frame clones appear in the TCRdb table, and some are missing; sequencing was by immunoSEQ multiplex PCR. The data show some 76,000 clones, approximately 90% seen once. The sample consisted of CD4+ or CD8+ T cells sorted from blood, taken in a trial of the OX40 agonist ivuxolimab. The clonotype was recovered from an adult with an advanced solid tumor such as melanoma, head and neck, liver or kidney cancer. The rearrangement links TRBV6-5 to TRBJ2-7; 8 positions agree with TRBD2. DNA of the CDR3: TGTGCCAGCAGTTACGCGGGGGGACCCTACGAGCAGTACTTC. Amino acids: CASSYAGGPYEQYF.